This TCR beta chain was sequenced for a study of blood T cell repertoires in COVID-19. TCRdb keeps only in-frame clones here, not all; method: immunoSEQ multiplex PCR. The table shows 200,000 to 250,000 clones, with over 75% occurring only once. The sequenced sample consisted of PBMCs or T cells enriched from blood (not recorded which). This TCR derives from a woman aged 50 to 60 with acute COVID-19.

CDR3 sequence: CASSKEAAVTYEQYF. In DNA, the CDR3 is TGCGCCAGCAGTAAGGAAGCGGCGGTTACCTACGAGCAGTACTTC. The chain carries TRBV5-1 and TRBJ2-7, with D perhaps TRBD2 (5 bases). This CDR3 has 15 residues. V was cut by 5 bases and J by 2 bases, with 17 bases left in between. In germline, CDR1 is SGHRS, CDR2 YFSETQ. Full variable domain (missing parts from reference TRBV5-1 and TRBJ2-7): KAGVTQTPRYLIKTRGQQVTLSCSPISGHRSVSWYQQTPGQGLQFLFEYFSETQRNKGNFPGRFSGRQFSNSRSEMNVSTLELGDSALYLCASSKEAAVTYEQYFGPGTRLTVT.